This TCR beta chain emerged from a study of cytomegalovirus exposure and HLA in healthy donors. The length of the CDR3 is 15 residues. The germline V gene has CDR1 MGHRA and CDR2 YSYEKL. V was shortened by 1 base and J by 0 bases, with 7 bases between the two germline ends. Study-level points and caveats: A missense variant in DCLRE1C was later tied to TCR beta V- and J-gene trimming.

Worth noting for this clone: What it recognizes is unknown.

PCR used 60 Vbeta primers and 13 Jbeta primers. The protocol was immunoSEQ multiplex PCR, while the TCRdb copy is restricted to in-frame clones and leaves out a portion. The sample has over 95,000 clones, 77% seen once; the top ten hold 9.5% to 12%. This sequence was found in a man aged 35 to 55 in good health and CMV-seropositive. V usage is TRBV4-1 and J usage is TRBJ1-3, with D hard to call. Sequenced material: PBMCs. CDR3 DNA sequence: TGCGCCAGCAGCCAAGTTGGAGCCTCTGGAAACACCATATATTTT. Amino acids: CASSQVGASGNTIYF.